The next 9 T cell receptor beta chains were all read from a single sample in a study of blood T cell repertoires in COVID-19. Repertoires were generated with immunoSEQ multiplex PCR, while TCRdb's copy carries only in-frame clones and drops some. Of 90,000 to 100,000 clones detected, roughly 88% appear once; the ten largest clones hold just under 25%. Input material: peripheral blood. The receptors were gathered from a man aged 60 to 75 with acute or convalescent COVID-19.

The chain carries TRBV6-1 and TRBJ1-2; D is unresolved. Germline V gene sequence: CDR1 MNHNS, CDR2 SASEGT. The CDR3 extends over 13 amino acids. V was trimmed by 2 bases and J by 4 bases, leaving 8 bases between them. CDR3 in DNA: TGTGCCAGCAGTGAACCGGGATTCTATGGCTACACCTTC. It encodes CASSEPGFYGYTF.

CDR3 sequence reads: CASSEAQGKNQPQHF. The CDR3 nucleotides are TGTGCCAGCAGTGAAGCGCAGGGGAAGAATCAGCCCCAGCATTTT. The chain is built from TRBV6-1 and TRBJ1-5; D might be TRBD1 (6 bases). The CDR3 covers 15 residues. V gave up 0 bases and J gave up 4 bases, with 10 bases separating them. CDR1 and CDR2 from the germline V gene are MNHNS and SASEGT.

The chain employs TRBV18 and TRBJ2-5; unclear D gene. Germline CDR1 is KGHSH and CDR2 is LQKENI. This CDR3 comprises 13 residues. V lost 6 bases to trimming and J lost 5 bases, with 13 bases between them. The CDR3 here is CASSTVPRETQYF. The CDR3 DNA reads as TGTGCCAGCTCCACAGTCCCCCGGGAGACCCAGTACTTC.

This clone was recorded a few times. V gene TRBV7-2 combines with J gene TRBJ2-4; possibly TRBD2 for D (5 bases). The germline gives CDR1 SGHTA, CDR2 FQGNSA. The CDR3 covers 16 residues. V was cut by 2 bases and J by 0 bases, with 11 bases left in between. The chain's CDR3 is CASSLKGAPAKNIQYF. The CDR3 DNA sequence: TGTGCCAGCAGCTTAAAGGGAGCCCCAGCCAAAAACATTCAGTACTTC.

This sequence joins TRBV12-1 and TRBJ1-1; TRBD1 is the table's D call and was not checked against the DNA. TRBV12-1 is noted as a pseudogene. The CDR3 has 16 amino acids. This CDR3 reads CASSSFVGQKYTEAFF. The CDR3 region has the DNA TGTGCCAGCAGCTCGTTCGTAGGACAGAAGTACACTGAAGCTTTCTTT.

This chain links TRBV7-2 with TRBJ2-1; 8 nucleotides align to TRBD1. The CDR3 is made up of 17 amino acids. Trimming cost V 5 bases and J 7 bases; bases outside gene matches: 16. Germline loops: CDR1 SGHTA, CDR2 FQGNSA. The CDR3 loop reads CASSPGQGRRPTNEQFF. CDR3 bases: TGTGCCAGCAGCCCCGGACAGGGTCGGCGGCCCACGAATGAGCAGTTCTTC.

The gene calls are TRBV6-5 and TRBJ1-6, with TRBD1 matching 9 bases. In germline, CDR1 is MNHEY, CDR2 SVGAGI. The trim removed 4 bases at V and 10 bases at J, leaving 5 bases unmatched. The CDR3 has 14 amino acids. The CDR3 sequence is CASSLGQGSSPLHF. DNA of the CDR3: TGTGCCAGCAGTTTAGGACAGGGGTCCTCACCCCTCCACTTT.

This clone has just a few counts. This rearrangement joins TRBV3-1 (or the pseudogene TRBV3-2) to TRBJ1-5, with a weak D call TRBD1 (6 bases). Deletions cut 3 bases from V and 3 bases from J, with 12 bases between. There are 15 residues in the CDR3. Germline-derived CDR1 and CDR2 are LGHDT and YNNKEL (reference sequence). Here the CDR3 reads CASSQGTLTNQPQHF. DNA for the CDR3: TGTGCCAGCAGCCAGGGGACACTAACCAATCAGCCCCAGCATTTT.

J is TRBJ2-1 and V is TRBV9; 10 bases are a match to TRBD2. CDR1 is SGDLS, CDR2 YYNGEE, per germline. Trimming took 3 bases from V and 0 from J; bases not matched to a gene: 6. The CDR3 covers 17 residues. CDR3 residues: CASSGLAGVNSYNEQFF. The CDR3 DNA follows: TGTGCCAGCAGCGGGCTAGCGGGGGTCAACTCCTACAATGAGCAGTTCTTC. The entire variable domain, with the rest obtained from reference TRBV9 and TRBJ2-1, is as follows: DSGVTQTPKHLITATGQRVTLRCSPRSGDLSVYWYQQSLDQGLQFLIQYYNGEERAKGNILERFSAQQFPDLHSELNLSSLELGDSALYFCASSGLAGVNSYNEQFFGPGTRLTVL.